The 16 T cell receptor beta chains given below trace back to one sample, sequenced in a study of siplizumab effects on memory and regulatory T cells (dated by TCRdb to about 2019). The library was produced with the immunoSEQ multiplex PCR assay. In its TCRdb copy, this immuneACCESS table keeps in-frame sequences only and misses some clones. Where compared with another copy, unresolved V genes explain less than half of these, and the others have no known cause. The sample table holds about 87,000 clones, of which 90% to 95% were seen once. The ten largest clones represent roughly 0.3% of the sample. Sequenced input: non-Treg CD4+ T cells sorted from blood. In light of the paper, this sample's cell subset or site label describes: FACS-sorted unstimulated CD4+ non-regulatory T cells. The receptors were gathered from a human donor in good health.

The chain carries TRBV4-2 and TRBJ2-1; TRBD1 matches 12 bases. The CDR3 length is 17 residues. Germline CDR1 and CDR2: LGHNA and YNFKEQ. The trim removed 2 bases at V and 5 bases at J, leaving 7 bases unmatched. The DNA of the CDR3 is TGTGCCAGCAGCCAAAAAGGGGGACAGGGGGCTGACAATGAGCAGTTCTTC. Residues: CASSQKGGQGADNEQFF.

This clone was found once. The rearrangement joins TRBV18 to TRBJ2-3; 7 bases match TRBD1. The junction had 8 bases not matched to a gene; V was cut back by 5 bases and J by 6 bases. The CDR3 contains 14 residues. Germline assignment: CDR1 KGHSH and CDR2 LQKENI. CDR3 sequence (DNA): TGTGCCAGCTCATCCCAGACAGGGACCGATACGCAGTATTTT. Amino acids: CASSSQTGTDTQYF.

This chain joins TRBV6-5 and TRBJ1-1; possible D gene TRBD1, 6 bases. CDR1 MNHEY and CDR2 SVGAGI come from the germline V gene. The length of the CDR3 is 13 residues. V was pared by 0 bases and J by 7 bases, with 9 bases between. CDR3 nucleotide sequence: TGTGCCAGCAGTTACTCTCCGGACAGTGAAGCTTTCTTT. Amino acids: CASSYSPDSEAFF.

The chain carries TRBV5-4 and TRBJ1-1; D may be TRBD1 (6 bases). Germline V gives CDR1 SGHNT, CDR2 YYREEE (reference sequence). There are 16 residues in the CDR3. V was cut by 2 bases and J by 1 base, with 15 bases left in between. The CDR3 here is CASSFAPGTPNTEAFF. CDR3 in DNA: TGTGCCAGCAGCTTTGCCCCCGGGACACCGAACACTGAAGCTTTCTTT.

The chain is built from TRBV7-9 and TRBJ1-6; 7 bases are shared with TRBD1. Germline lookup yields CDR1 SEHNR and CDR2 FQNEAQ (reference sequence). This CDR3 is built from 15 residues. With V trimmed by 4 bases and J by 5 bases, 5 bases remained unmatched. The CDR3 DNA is TGTGCCAGCAGCTCGTCAGGGGGTGATAATTCACCCCTCCACTTT. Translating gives CASSSSGGDNSPLHF.

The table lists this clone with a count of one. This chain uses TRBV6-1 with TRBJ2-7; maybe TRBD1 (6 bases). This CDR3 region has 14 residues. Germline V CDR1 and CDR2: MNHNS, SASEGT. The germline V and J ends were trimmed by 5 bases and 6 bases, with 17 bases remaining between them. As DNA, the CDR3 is TGTGCCAGCAGTCTCCAGGGGACACCAACCGAGCAGTACTTC. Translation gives CASSLQGTPTEQYF.

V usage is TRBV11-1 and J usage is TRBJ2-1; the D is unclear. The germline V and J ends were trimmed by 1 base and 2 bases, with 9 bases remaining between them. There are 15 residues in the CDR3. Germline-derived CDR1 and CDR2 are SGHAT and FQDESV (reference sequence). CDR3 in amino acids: CASSLDPRAYNEQFF. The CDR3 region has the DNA TGTGCCAGCAGCTTAGACCCAAGGGCCTACAATGAGCAGTTCTTC.

Here the CDR3 reads CASRLGRGSYGYTF. CDR3 in DNA: TGTGCCAGCAGGTTAGGCAGGGGGTCCTATGGCTACACCTTC. The chain joins TRBV6-1 to TRBJ1-2; 7 bases match TRBD1. CDR1 is MNHNS, CDR2 SASEGT, per germline. The CDR3 contains 14 residues. The trim removed 6 bases at V and 4 bases at J, leaving 8 bases unmatched.

The CDR3 here is CAVTSGAYEQYF. The CDR3 DNA is TGTGCCGTCACGTCTGGAGCCTACGAGCAGTACTTC. V is TRBV6-1 and J is TRBJ2-7; D is ambiguous. V lost 11 bases to trimming and J lost 2 bases, with 13 bases between them. This CDR3 is 12 amino acids long. Germline CDR1 reads MNHNS; CDR2 reads SASEGT.

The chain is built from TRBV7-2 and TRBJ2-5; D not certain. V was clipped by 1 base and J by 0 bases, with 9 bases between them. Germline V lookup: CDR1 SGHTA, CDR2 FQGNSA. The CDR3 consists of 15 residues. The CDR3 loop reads CASSLVFRYQETQYF. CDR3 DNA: TGTGCCAGCAGCTTAGTGTTCAGGTACCAAGAGACCCAGTACTTC.

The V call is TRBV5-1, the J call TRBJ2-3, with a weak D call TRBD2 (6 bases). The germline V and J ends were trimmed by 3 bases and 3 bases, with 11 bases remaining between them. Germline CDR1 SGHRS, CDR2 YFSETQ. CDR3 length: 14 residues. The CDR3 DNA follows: TGCGCCAGCAGCTCCGGGACTGGGACAGATACGCAGTATTTT. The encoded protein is CASSSGTGTDTQYF.

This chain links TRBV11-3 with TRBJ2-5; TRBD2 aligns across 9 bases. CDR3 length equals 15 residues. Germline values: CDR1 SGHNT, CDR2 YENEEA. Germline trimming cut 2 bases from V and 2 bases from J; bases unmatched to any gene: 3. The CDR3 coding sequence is TGTGCCAGCAGCTTAAATCTAGCGGGACAAGAGACCCAGTACTTC. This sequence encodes CASSLNLAGQETQYF.

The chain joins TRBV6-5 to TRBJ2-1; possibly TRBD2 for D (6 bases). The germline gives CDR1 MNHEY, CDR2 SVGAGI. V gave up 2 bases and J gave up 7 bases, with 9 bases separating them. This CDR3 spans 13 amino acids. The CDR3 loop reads CASSYRLGNEQFF. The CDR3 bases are TGTGCCAGCAGTTACCGACTAGGGAATGAGCAGTTCTTC.

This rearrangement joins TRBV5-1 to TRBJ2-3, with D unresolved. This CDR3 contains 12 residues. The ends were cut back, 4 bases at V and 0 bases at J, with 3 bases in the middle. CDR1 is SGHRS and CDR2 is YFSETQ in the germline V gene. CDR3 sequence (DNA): TGCGCCAGCAGCCGCAGCACAGATACGCAGTATTTT. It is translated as CASSRSTDTQYF.

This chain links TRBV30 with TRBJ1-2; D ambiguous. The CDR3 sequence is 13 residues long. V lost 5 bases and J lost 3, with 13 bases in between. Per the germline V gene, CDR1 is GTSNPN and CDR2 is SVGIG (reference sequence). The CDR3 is CAWGGPEHYGYTF. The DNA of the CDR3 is TGTGCCTGGGGAGGGCCGGAGCACTATGGCTACACCTTC.

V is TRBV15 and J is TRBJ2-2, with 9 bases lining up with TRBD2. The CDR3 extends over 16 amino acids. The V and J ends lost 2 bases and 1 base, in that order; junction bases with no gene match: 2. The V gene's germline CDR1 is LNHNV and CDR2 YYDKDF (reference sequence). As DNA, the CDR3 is TGTGCCACCAGCAGAAAGCGGGGGGAGAACACCGGGGAGCTGTTTTTT. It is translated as CATSRKRGENTGELFF.